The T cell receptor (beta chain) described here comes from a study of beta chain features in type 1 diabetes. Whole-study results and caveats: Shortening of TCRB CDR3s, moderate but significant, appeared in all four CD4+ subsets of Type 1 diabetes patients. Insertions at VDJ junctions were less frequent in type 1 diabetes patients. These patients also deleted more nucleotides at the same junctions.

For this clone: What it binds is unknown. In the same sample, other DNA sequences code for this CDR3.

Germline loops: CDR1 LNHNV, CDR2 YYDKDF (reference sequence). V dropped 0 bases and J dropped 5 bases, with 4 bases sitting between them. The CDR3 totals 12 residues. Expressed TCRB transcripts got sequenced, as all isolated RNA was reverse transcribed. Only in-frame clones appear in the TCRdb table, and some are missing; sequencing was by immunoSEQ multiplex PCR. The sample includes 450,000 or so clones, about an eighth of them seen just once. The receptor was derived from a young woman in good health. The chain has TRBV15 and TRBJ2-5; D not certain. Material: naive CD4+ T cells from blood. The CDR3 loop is CATSRDRETQYF. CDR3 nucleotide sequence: TGTGCCACCAGCAGAGATAGGGAGACCCAGTACTTC.